A single sample gave rise to the 5 T cell receptor beta chains below, sequenced in a study of T cells in Graves' hyperthyroidism and ophthalmopathy. Amplification of TCR beta CDR3 regions used RNA as the template. The primer set for the first-round RT-PCR of the TCR CDR3 was HTBI. TCRdb itself ran the multiplex PCR reads through MiXCR, one entry per CDR3 protein. The sample records 700,000 or so distinct CDR3 sequences, approximately 16% being singletons. The sample consisted of blood. The receptor source for this set is a man between 18 and 35 years old with Graves' hyperthyroidism.

This clonotype was picked up many times. The J gene is TRBJ1-5, the V gene TRBV3-1; TRBD1 aligns across 9 bases. The ends lost 9 bases at V and 6 bases at J; junction bases unmatched: 9. Looked up from germline, CDR1 is LGHDT and CDR2 is YNNKEL (reference sequence). The CDR3 has 14 amino acids. The CDR3: CASSGTGFGQPQHF. The CDR3 DNA is TGTGCCAGTAGCGGGACAGGGTTTGGTCAGCCCCAGCATTTT. Variable domain in full (rest from reference TRBV3-1 and TRBJ1-5): DTAVSQTPKYLVTQMGNDKSIKCEQNLGHDTMYWYKQDSKKFLKIMFSYNNKELIINETVPNRFSPKSPDKAHLNLHINSLELGDSAVYFCASSGTGFGQPQHFGDGTRLSIL.

This clonotype was seen a handful of times. V usage is TRBV6-1 and J usage is TRBJ1-1; TRBD1 aligns across 11 bases. The CDR3 covers 13 residues. Looked up from germline, CDR1 is MNHNS and CDR2 is SASEGT. J gave up 8 bases and V 6 bases, and 5 bases lay outside the gene matches. The DNA of the CDR3 is TGTGCCAGCAGCACAGGACAGGGGGCCGAAGCTTTCTTT. This gives the protein CASSTGQGAEAFF.

The chain couples TRBV3-1 to TRBJ2-6, with unresolved D. Trimming left V 1 base short and J 0 bases short, with 10 bases between. CDR3 length: 17 amino acids. CDR1 and CDR2 (germline): LGHDT, YNNKEL (reference sequence). The CDR3 DNA reads TGTGCCAGCAGCCAAGGTCTCAGACCCTCTGGGGCCAACGTCCTGACTTTC. Translated, it gives CASSQGLRPSGANVLTF.

The chain links TRBV5-1 to TRBJ2-2, with 7 bases aligning to TRBD2. Per germline, CDR1 SGHRS and CDR2 YFSETQ. V trimming: 6 bases; J trimming: 1 base; junction bases outside the gene matches: 3. This CDR3 has 14 amino acids. CDR3 sequence reads: CASKSGVNTGELFF. The DNA of the CDR3 is TGCGCCAGCAAAAGCGGGGTGAACACCGGGGAGCTGTTTTTT.

The J gene is TRBJ2-7, the V gene TRBV4-2; 7 nucleotides align to TRBD2. Germline CDR1 is LGHNA and CDR2 is YNFKEQ. The CDR3 is 15 amino acids. Trimming removed 5 bases from V and 2 bases from J; junction bases left unmatched: 9. The CDR3 protein is CASSLGPSGTYEQYF. CDR3 DNA sequence: TGTGCCAGCAGCTTGGGTCCTAGCGGCACCTACGAGCAGTACTTC.